The 12 T cell receptor beta chains given below trace back to one sample, sequenced in a study of CXCR3-negative and CXCR3-positive naive CD8 T cells. The authors made the TRB cDNA libraries by 5' RACE using UMI labels. TCRdb reanalyzed the 5' RACE reads and collapses them to one entry per CDR3 protein, without DNA. The table lists about 110,000 distinct CDR3 sequences. General study points: Comparison of naive cells showed more hydrophobic TRB CDR3s in CXCR3-positive than in CXCR3-negative naive cells.

These receptors' antigens are unknown. Sequencing was carried out using naive CXCR3+ CD8+ T cells from blood. Subset denoted: CD45RO-CCR7+CD27+CD95- naive CD8+ T cells expressing CXCR3 (TNR3+). These receptors all come from a human donor in good health. Some clones in this sample may be carry-over from other donors' samples.

The chain couples TRBV7-9 to TRBJ1-2. The CDR3 sequence is 13 residues long. Germline V gene lookup returns CDR1 SEHNR and CDR2 FQNEAQ (reference sequence). CDR3 amino acids: CASSLAARDGYTF.

The chain has TRBV29-1 and TRBJ1-2; TCRdb's D call, TRBD1, is unchecked because there is no DNA. The CDR3 covers 16 residues. Germline V gene sequence: CDR1 SQVTM, CDR2 ANQGSEA. CDR3 protein: CSVERDRELVNYGYTF.

This chain joins TRBV11-2 and TRBJ2-3; as DNA is missing, the TRBD2 call by TCRdb cannot be tested. Looked up from germline, CDR1 is SGHAT and CDR2 is FQNNGV. The CDR3 totals 12 residues. The CDR3 is CASSPSTDTQYF.

J is TRBJ2-1 and V is TRBV2; checking the TCRdb D call of TRBD2 is not possible without DNA. Germline CDR1 is SNHLY and CDR2 is FYNNEI. This CDR3 has 12 residues. CDR3 sequence: CASIGLAGRQFF.

This chain joins TRBV4-1 and TRBJ2-7; TCRdb's D gene call, TRBD1, goes unchecked for lack of DNA. The CDR3 has 16 residues. Germline V gene lookup returns CDR1 MGHRA and CDR2 YSYEKL. CDR3 residues: CASSQDRDSSLDEQYF.

V gene TRBV11-2 combines with J gene TRBJ1-1; the D call from TCRdb, TRBD1, cannot be confirmed without DNA. The CDR3 runs to 14 residues. The germline CDR1 and CDR2 sequences are SGHAT and FQNNGV. The CDR3 region is CASSRQGMNTEAFF.

The chain joins TRBV29-1 to TRBJ2-7. There are 13 residues in the CDR3. Germline V gives CDR1 SQVTM, CDR2 ANQGSEA. The CDR3 region is CSVPDLISGEQYF.

This rearrangement joins TRBV6-5 to TRBJ2-7; no DNA is available, so the TRBD1 call from TCRdb remains unchecked. Germline V gene sequence: CDR1 MNHEY, CDR2 SVGAGI. The CDR3 extends over 14 amino acids. CDR3 in amino acids: CASSYEGGAYEQYF.

J is TRBJ2-7 and V is TRBV3-1; absent DNA, TCRdb's TRBD2 call cannot be checked. The germline gives CDR1 LGHDT, CDR2 YNNKEL (reference sequence). There are 20 residues in the CDR3. CDR3 sequence: CASSQGFIPGLAEFSYEQYF.

V usage is TRBV29-1 and J usage is TRBJ2-7; TCRdb gives TRBD2 as the D gene, but with no DNA this cannot be confirmed. CDR1 and CDR2 from the germline V gene are SQVTM and ANQGSEA. The CDR3 sequence is 13 residues long. The CDR3: CSALGGDTYEQYF.

The CDR3 region is CASSPQGFPYEQYF. The chain employs TRBV6-5 and TRBJ2-7; lacking DNA, the TRBD1 call made by TCRdb goes unchecked. CDR1 is MNHEY and CDR2 is SVGAGI in the germline V gene. This CDR3 comprises 14 residues.

This chain links TRBV28 with TRBJ2-7; TCRdb indicates TRBD2, and absent DNA this call remains unverified. This CDR3 is 15 amino acids long. The germline V gene has CDR1 MDHEN and CDR2 SYDVKM. This chain's CDR3 is CASSLRDSGTYEQYF.